The rows below give T cell receptor beta chains drawn from one sample of a study of blood T cell repertoires in COVID-19. The data were produced by immunoSEQ multiplex PCR, yet TCRdb's version contains in-frame clones alone and is incomplete. Among about 250,000 clones listed, 86% were seen once. Sequenced sample: peripheral blood. These receptor sequences come from a woman younger than 45 with active or convalescent COVID-19. Both conserved end residues are part of each CDR3. The D gene is left open where the match is weak. Where a row states a size, it is once, few, many or the class of an expanded clone; other rows omit it.

d_gene	j_gene	v_gene	abundance	CDR3nt	CDR3aa
.	TRBJ2-5	TRBV7-2	.	TGTGCCAGCAGCTTCCCGGACTCGCGTAGGACCCAGTACTTC	CASSFPDSRRTQYF
TRBD2	TRBJ2-3	TRBV7-2	.	TGTGCCAGCAGCTTAGCGTACGCGGGGGGACTCACAGATACGCAGTATTTT	CASSLAYAGGLTDTQYF
TRBD1	TRBJ1-1	TRBV30	.	TGTGCCTGGGTGCCGGGACAGGGAGCGGTGAGCACTGAAGCTTTCTTT	CAWVPGQGAVSTEAFF
TRBD1	TRBJ2-2	TRBV7-8	.	TGTGCCAGCAGCGTCAGGGGGCAAGTGGACACCGGGGAGCTGTTTTTT	CASSVRGQVDTGELFF
.	TRBJ1-5	TRBV7-2	.	TGTGCCAGCAGCTTATATCACGGGGGAGGGGCCCAGCATTTT	CASSLYHGGGAQHF
.	TRBJ1-4	TRBV10-3	.	TGTGCCATCAGTGAGTCGGGTTACGGAGATGAAAAACTGTTTTTT	CAISESGYGDEKLFF
TRBD1	TRBJ1-4	TRBV18	.	TGTGCCAGCTCACCGGGGACAGGGGCCGGGGAAAAACTGTTTTTT	CASSPGTGAGEKLFF
TRBD1	TRBJ1-5	TRBV5-1	.	TGCGCCAGCAGCTTGGACGGTGGGACAGCCCTTAATCAGCCCCAGCATTTT	CASSLDGGTALNQPQHF
TRBD1	TRBJ1-2	TRBV14	.	TGTGCCAGCAGCCAAGCCCAGGGGGTTGGAGGCTACACCTTC	CASSQAQGVGGYTF
TRBD1	TRBJ1-1	TRBV11-2	.	TGTGCCAGCAGCTTACAGGGGGCTCCGACTGAAGCTTTCTTT	CASSLQGAPTEAFF
TRBD1	TRBJ1-1	TRBV5-5	.	TGTGCCAGCAGCCGGGGGACAGGCGCGTCGAACACTGAAGCTTTCTTT	CASSRGTGASNTEAFF
TRBD1	TRBJ1-4	TRBV18	once	TGTGCCAGCTCCCCCAGACAGGGGGCACTCGGTGAAAAACTGTTTTTT	CASSPRQGALGEKLFF